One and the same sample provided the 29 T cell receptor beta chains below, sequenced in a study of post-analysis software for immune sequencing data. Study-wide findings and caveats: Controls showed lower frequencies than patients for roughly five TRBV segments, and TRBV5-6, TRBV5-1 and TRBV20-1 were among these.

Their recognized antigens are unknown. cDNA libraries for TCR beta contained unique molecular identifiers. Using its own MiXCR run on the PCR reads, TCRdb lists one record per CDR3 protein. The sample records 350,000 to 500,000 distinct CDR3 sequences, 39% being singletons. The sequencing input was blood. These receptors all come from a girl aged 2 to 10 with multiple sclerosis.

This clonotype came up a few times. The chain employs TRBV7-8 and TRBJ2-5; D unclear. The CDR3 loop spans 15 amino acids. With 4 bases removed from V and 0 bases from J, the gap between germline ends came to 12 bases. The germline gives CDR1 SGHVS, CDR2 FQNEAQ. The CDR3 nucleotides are TGTGCCAGCAGCTCCAACCGGGCCAACCAAGAGACCCAGTACTTC. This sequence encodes CASSSNRANQETQYF.

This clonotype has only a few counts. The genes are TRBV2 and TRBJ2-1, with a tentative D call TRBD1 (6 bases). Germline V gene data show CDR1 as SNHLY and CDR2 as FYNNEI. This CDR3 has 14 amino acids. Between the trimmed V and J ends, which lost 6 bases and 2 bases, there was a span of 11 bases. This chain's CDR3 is CASRDTGTYNEQFF. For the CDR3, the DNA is TGTGCCAGCAGGGATACAGGGACCTACAATGAGCAGTTCTTC. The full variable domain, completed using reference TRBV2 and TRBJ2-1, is EPEVTQTPSHQVTQMGQEVILRCVPISNHLYFYWYRQILGQKVEFLVSFYNNEISEKSEIFDDQFSVERPDGSNFTLKIRSTKLEDSAMYFCASRDTGTYNEQFFGPGTRLTVL.

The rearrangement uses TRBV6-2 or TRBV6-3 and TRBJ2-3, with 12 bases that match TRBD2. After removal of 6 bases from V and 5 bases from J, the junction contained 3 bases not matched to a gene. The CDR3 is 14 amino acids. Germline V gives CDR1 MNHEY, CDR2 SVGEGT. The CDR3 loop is CASSVLAGGDTQYF. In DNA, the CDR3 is TGTGCCAGCAGCGTACTAGCGGGAGGAGATACGCAGTATTTT.

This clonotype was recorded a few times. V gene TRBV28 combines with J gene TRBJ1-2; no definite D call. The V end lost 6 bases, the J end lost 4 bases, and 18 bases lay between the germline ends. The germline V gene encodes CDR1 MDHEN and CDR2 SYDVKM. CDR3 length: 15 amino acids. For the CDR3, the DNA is TGTGCCAGCAGCGGCCGACTTATCCCCTTCTATGGCTACACCTTC. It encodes CASSGRLIPFYGYTF.

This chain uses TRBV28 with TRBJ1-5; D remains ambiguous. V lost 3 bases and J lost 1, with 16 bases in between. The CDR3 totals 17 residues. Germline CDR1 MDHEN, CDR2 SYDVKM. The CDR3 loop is CASSFHSRGRSNQPQHF. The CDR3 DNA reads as TGTGCCAGCAGTTTCCACTCACGAGGGAGAAGCAATCAGCCCCAGCATTTT.

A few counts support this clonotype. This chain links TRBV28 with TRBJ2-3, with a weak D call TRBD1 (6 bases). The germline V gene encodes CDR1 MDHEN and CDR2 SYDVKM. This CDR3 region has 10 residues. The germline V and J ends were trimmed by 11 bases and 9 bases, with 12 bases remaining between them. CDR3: CAHGQGTQYF. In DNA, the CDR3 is TGTGCCCATGGGCAGGGGACGCAGTATTTT. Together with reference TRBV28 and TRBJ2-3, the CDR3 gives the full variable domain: DVKVTQSSRYLVKRTGEKVFLECVQDMDHENMFWYRQDPGLGLRLIYFSYDVKMKEKGDIPEGYSVSREKKERFSLILESASTNQTSMYLCAHGQGTQYFGPGTRLTVL.

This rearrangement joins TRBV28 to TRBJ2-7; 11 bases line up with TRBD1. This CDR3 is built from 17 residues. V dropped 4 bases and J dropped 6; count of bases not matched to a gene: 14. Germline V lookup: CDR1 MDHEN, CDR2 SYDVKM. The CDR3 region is CASSSGPGQGVLGEQYF. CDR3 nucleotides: TGTGCCAGCAGTTCGGGCCCGGGACAGGGGGTTTTGGGCGAGCAGTACTTC.

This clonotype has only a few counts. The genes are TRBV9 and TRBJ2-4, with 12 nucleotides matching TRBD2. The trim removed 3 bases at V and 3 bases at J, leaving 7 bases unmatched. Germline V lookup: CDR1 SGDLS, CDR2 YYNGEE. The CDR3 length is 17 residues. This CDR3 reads CASSGGTSGLGKNIQYF. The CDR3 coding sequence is TGTGCCAGCAGCGGGGGGACTAGCGGGTTGGGCAAAAACATTCAGTACTTC.

The CDR3 protein is CASSHVTGFYEQYF. In nucleotides, the CDR3 is TGCGCCAGCAGCCATGTGACAGGATTCTACGAGCAGTACTTC. The genes are TRBV4-1 and TRBJ2-7, with D possibly matching TRBD1 (6 bases). Germline CDR1 and CDR2: MGHRA and YSYEKL. The CDR3 has 14 amino acids. The V end lost 3 bases, the J end lost 3 bases, and 12 bases lay between the germline ends.

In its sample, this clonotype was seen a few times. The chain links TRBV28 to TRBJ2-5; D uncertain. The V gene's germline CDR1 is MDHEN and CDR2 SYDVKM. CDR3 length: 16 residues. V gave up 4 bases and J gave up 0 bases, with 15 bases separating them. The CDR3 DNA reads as TGTGCCAGCAGTTCGGGTTCCGCGGTGTACCAAGAGACCCAGTACTTC. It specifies CASSSGSAVYQETQYF.

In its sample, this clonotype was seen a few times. The CDR3 DNA reads as TGCGCCAGCAGCCAACAAGCGGGAGCCCTCTCCTACGAGCAGTACTTC. Residues: CASSQQAGALSYEQYF. The chain combines TRBV4-1 with TRBJ2-7, with 8 bases matching TRBD2. CDR1 is MGHRA, CDR2 YSYEKL, per germline. V lost 2 bases, J lost 0 bases, and 6 bases stayed unmatched. This CDR3 has 16 amino acids.

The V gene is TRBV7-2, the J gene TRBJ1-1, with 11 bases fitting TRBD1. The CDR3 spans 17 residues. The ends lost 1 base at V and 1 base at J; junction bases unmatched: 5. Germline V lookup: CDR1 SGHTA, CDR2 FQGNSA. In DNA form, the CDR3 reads TGTGCCAGCAGCTTAGTCGGGACAGGGGGGGGGAACACTGAAGCTTTCTTT. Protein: CASSLVGTGGGNTEAFF.

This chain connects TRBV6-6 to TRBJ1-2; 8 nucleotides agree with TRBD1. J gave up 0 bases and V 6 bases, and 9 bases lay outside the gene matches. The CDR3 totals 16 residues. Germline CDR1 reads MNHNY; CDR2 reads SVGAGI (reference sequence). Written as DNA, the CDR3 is TGTGCCAGCAGACCCTGGACAGGGTATACTAACTATGGCTACACCTTC. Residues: CASRPWTGYTNYGYTF.

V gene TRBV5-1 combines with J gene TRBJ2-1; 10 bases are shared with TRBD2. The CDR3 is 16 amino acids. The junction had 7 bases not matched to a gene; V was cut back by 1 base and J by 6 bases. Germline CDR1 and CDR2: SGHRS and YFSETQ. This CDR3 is CASSLSLAGALNEQFF. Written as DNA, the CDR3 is TGCGCCAGCAGCTTGAGTCTAGCGGGGGCCCTCAATGAGCAGTTCTTC.

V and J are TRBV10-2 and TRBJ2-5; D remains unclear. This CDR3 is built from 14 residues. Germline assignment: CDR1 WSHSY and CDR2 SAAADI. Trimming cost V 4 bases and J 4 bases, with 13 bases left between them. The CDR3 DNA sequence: TGCGCCAGCAGTGTTACAGACATCCGAGAGACCCAGTACTTC. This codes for CASSVTDIRETQYF.

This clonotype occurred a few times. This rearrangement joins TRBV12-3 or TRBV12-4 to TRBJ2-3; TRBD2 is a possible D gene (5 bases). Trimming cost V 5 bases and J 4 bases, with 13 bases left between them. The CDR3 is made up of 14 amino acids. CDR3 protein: CASSTLVLADTQYF. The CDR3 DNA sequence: TGTGCCAGCAGTACCCTCGTACTAGCAGATACGCAGTATTTT.

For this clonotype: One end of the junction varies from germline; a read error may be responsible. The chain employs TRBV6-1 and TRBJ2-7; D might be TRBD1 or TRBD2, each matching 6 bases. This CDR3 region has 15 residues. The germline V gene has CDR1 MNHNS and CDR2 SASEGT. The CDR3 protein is CAGSEAFRGGYEQYF. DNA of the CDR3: TGCGCCGGCAGTGAAGCATTCAGGGGAGGATACGAGCAGTACTTC.

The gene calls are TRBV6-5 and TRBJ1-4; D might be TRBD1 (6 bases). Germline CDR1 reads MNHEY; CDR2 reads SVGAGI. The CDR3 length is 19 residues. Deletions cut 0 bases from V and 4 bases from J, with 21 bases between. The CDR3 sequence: CASSYSFLPGHIVNEKLFF. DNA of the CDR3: TGTGCCAGCAGTTACTCGTTTCTCCCGGGACACATCGTTAATGAAAAACTGTTTTTT.

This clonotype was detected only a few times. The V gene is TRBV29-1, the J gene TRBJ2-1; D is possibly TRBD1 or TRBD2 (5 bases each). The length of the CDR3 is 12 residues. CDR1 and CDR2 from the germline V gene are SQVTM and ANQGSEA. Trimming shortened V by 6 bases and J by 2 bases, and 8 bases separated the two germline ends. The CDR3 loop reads CSVGTAYNEQFF. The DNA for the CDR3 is TGCAGCGTCGGGACGGCCTACAATGAGCAGTTCTTC.

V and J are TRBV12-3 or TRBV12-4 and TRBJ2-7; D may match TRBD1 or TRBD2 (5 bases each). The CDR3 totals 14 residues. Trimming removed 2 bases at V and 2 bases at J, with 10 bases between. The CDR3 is CASSLRDPTYEQYF. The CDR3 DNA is TGTGCCAGCAGTTTACGGGACCCCACCTACGAGCAGTACTTC.

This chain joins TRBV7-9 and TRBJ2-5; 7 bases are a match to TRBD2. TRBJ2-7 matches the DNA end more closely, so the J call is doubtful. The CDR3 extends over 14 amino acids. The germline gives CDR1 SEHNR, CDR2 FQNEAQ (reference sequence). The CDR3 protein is CASSPWRGWVEQYF. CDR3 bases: TGTGCCAGCAGCCCCTGGCGGGGGTGGGTCGAGCAGTACTTC.

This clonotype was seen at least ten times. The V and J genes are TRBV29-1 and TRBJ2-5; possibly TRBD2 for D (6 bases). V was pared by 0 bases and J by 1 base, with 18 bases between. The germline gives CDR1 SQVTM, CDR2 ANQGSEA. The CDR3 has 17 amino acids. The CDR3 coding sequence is TGCAGCGTTGAAGAGACCCGGGACTCAGGAACCCAAGAGACCCAGTACTTC. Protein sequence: CSVEETRDSGTQETQYF.

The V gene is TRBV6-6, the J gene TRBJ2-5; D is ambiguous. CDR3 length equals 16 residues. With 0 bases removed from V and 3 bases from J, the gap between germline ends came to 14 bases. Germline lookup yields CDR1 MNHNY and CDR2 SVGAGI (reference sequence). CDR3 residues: CASSYSISRPKETQYF. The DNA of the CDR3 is TGTGCCAGCAGTTACTCGATTTCCAGGCCCAAAGAGACCCAGTACTTC.

CDR3 nucleotide sequence: TGTGCCAGCAGTCAACTAGCGGGGATCTACGAGCAGTACTTC. It codes for CASSQLAGIYEQYF. The chain is built from TRBV6-2 or TRBV6-3 and TRBJ2-1, with 10 bases that match TRBD2. Judging by the DNA end, TRBJ2-7 fits better; the J call may be wrong. The CDR3 contains 14 residues. CDR1 and CDR2 from the germline V gene are MNHEY and SVGEGT.

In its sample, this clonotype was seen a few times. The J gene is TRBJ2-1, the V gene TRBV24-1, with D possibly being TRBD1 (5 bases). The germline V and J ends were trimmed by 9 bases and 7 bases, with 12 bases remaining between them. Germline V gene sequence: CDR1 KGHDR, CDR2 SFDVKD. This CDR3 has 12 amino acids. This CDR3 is CATSAGWNEQFF. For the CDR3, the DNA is TGTGCCACCTCAGCAGGGTGGAATGAGCAGTTCTTC.

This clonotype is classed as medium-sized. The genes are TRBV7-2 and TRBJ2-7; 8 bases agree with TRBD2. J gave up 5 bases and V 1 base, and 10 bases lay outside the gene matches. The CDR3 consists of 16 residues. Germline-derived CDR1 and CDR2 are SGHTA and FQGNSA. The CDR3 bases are TGTGCCAGCAGCTTAGGTGCGGTAGCGGGAACTAACGAGCAGTACTTC. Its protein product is CASSLGAVAGTNEQYF.

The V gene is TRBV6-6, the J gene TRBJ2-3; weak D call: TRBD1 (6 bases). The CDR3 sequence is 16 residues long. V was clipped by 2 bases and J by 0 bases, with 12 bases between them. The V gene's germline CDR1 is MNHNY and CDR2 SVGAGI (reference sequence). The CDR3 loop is CASSYPQGESTDTQYF. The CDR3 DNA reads TGTGCCAGCAGTTACCCACAGGGTGAGAGCACAGATACGCAGTATTTT.

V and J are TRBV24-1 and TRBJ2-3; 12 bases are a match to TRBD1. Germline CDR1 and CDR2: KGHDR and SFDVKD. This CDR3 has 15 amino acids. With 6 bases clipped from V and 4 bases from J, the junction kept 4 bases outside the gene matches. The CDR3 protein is CATSRGTGGADTQYF. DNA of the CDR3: TGTGCCACCAGTCGGGGGACAGGGGGCGCAGATACGCAGTATTTT.

CDR3 coding DNA: TGTGCCAGCAGCCCGGCAGGGGTTGATGGCTACACCTTC. This codes for CASSPAGVDGYTF. This chain links TRBV11-2 with TRBJ1-2; tentative D call: TRBD1 (6 bases). CDR1 and CDR2 (germline): SGHAT, FQNNGV. CDR3 length: 13 residues. Deletions cut 5 bases from V and 6 bases from J, with 13 bases between.